This TCR beta chain emerged from a study of T cell changes during pregnancy in multiple sclerosis. The CDR3 has 15 amino acids. V lost 4 bases and J 1 base, leaving 14 bases between the germline ends. CDR1 SGDLS and CDR2 YYNGEE come from the germline V gene. This table comes from immunoSEQ multiplex PCR, and its TCRdb copy is limited to in-frame clones, with some not included. The table lists about 110,000 clones, about 89% of them singletons. This sequence joins TRBV9 and TRBJ1-2; D is unresolved. The sample consisted of peripheral blood, taken after pregnancy. The TCR comes from a female donor with multiple sclerosis, enrolled in a pregnancy study. The CDR3 reads CASSLPRGYNYGYTF. In nucleotides, the CDR3 is TGTGCCAGCAGCCTACCTAGAGGGTATAACTATGGCTACACCTTC.